This T cell receptor beta chain originates from a study of blood T cell repertoires in COVID-19. Overall study context: Spain, Italy and the United States supplied samples that represented acute and convalescent COVID-19. T cells, B-cell-depleted T cells, or PBMCs provided the cDNA or gDNA that served as material.

With V trimmed by 1 base and J by 4 bases, 7 bases remained unmatched. The germline V gene encodes CDR1 SEHNR and CDR2 FQNEAQ (reference sequence). This CDR3 region has 16 residues. Original methodology: Reference gene primers were amplified, and this amplification served to estimate nucleated cell counts. Clones were read by immunoSEQ multiplex PCR, and TCRdb kept only the in-frame ones, dropping some. V, J and clone size are those of that table, while D and trimming were read from the DNA. The sample contains some 87,000 clones, 70% to 90% of which appear only once. V usage is TRBV7-9 and J usage is TRBJ2-7; 10 bases map to TRBD2. The sequencing input was peripheral blood. The origin of this receptor is a human donor in a cohort sampled during active COVID-19. CDR3 sequence (DNA): TGTGCCAGCAGCTTAGTCCTAGCGGGGGAGGATTACGAGCAGTACTTC. It encodes CASSLVLAGEDYEQYF.